This T cell receptor beta chain appears in the sequencing data of a study of molecular identifiers for immune sequencing clone quantification. The authors sorted naive CD8 T cells as CD8+CD4-CCR7+CD45RA+. TCR libraries were built in bulk with a published protocol and specific TCR primers. TCRdb fed the PCR reads into MiXCR, producing one record per CDR3 protein. The sample has some 650,000 distinct CDR3 sequences; just under 20% are singletons. This clonotype was seen at least ten times. Sequencing was performed on naive CD8+ T cells from blood, with Jurkat cell RNA spiked in. The subset denotes: FACS-sorted CD8+CD4-CCR7+CD45RA+ naive T cells. This receptor was taken from a human donor in good health. Some libraries in this study had Jurkat cell RNA spiked in.

In nucleotides, the CDR3 is TGTGCCAGCAGCCAATCAGGGTATCAGTACGAGCAGTACTTC. Translating gives CASSQSGYQYEQYF. The J gene is TRBJ2-7, the V gene TRBV7-9, with a weak D call TRBD1 (5 bases). V shed 5 bases and J shed 4 bases, with 15 bases lying between them. Germline CDR1 reads SEHNR; CDR2 reads FQNEAQ (reference sequence). The CDR3 has 14 amino acids.